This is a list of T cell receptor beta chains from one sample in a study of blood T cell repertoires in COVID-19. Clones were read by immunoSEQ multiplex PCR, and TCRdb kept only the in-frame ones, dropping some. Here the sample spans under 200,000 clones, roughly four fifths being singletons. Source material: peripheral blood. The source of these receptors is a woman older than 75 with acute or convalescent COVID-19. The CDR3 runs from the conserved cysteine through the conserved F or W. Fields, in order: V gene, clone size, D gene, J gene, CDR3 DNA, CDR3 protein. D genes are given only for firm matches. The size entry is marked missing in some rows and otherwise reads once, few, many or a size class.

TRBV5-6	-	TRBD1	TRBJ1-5	TGTGCCAGCAGCAGAGGGACAGGGGGCAATCAGCCCCAGCATTTT	CASSRGTGGNQPQHF
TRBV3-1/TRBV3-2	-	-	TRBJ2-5	TGTGCCAGCAGCCAAGGAACAGAGGGTATGGCCCAGTACTTC	CASSQGTEGMAQYF
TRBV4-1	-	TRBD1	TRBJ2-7	TGCGCCAGCAGCCAAGGGACAGGGATCTACGAGCAGTACTTC	CASSQGTGIYEQYF
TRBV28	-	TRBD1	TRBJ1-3	TGTGCCAGCAGTGTACCCGGACAGGGAGGAAACACCATATATTTT	CASSVPGQGGNTIYF
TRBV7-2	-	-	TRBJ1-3	TGTGCCAGCAGCCCGGGGTCGGGGGGCACAGGCTCTGGAAACACCATATATTTT	CASSPGSGGTGSGNTIYF
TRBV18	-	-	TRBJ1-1	TGTGCCAGCTCACCTCTAGCTGTTGGGGTTGGGATGAACACTGAAGCTTTCTTT	CASSPLAVGVGMNTEAFF
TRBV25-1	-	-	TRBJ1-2	TGTGCCAGCGGAGGTAATAACTATGGCTACACCTTC	CASGGNNYGYTF
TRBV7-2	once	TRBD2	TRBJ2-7	TGTGCCAGCAGCTTAGAGACCACTAGCGGGAATGGTTACGAGCAGTACTTC	CASSLETTSGNGYEQYF
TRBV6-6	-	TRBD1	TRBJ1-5	TGTGCCAGCAGTTATCCGGGACAGGGGGAGGAGCCCCAGCATTTT	CASSYPGQGEEPQHF
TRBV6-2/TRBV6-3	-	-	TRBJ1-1	TGTGCCAGCAGTTACTCGAGTACTAACACTGAAGCTTTCTTT	CASSYSSTNTEAFF
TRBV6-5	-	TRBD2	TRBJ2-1	TGTGCCAGCAGTGACTCACTAGCGGGGGTCAATGAGCAGTTCTTC	CASSDSLAGVNEQFF
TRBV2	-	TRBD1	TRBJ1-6	TGTGCCAGCACGACAGGGAGAGGTTATAATTCACCCCTCCACTTT	CASTTGRGYNSPLHF
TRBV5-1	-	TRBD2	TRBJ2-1	TGCGCCAGCAGCCCCGGACTAGCGGGAGGGAGGGGGCGTTACAATGAGCAGTTCTTC	CASSPGLAGGRGRYNEQFF
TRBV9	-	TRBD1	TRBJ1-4	TGTGCCAGCAGCCCCACGGGACAGCTTTGGGAAAAACTGTTTTTT	CASSPTGQLWEKLFF
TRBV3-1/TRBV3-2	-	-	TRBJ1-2	TGTGCCAGCAGCCAAGGGACTGCGGTTTCTAACTATGGCTACACCTTC	CASSQGTAVSNYGYTF
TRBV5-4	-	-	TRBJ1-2	TGTGCCAGCAGCTTGGCTGGGCCCAATGGCTACACCTTC	CASSLAGPNGYTF
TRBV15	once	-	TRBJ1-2	TGTGCCACCAGCAATCCGCAGGGGTATGGCTACACCTTC	CATSNPQGYGYTF
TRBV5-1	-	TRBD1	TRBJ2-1	TGCGCCAGCAGCTTGGAGGGGGACAGGGGGCTCGATGAGCAGTTCTTC	CASSLEGDRGLDEQFF
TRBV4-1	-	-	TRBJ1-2	TGCGCCAGCAGCCAAGCAACAGAATATGGCTACACCTTC	CASSQATEYGYTF
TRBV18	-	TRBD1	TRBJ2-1	TGTGCCAGCTCACAATCACAGGGGGGTAATAGTAACAATGAGCAGTTCTTC	CASSQSQGGNSNNEQFF
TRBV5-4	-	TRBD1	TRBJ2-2	TGTGCCAGCAGCTCGGACAGGGATGTTGCTTCGGAGCTGTTTTTT	CASSSDRDVASELFF
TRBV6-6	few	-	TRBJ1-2	TGTGCCACCCGGGGACAACCTAACTATGGCTACACCTTC	CATRGQPNYGYTF
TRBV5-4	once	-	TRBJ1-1	TGTGCCAGCAGCTTGCCGGAGCGGATGAACACTGAAGCTTTCTTT	CASSLPERMNTEAFF
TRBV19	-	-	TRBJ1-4	TGTGCCAGTAGTTTCGTGAATGAAAAACTGTTTTTT	CASSFVNEKLFF
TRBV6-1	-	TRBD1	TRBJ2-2	TGTGCCAGCAGTGAAAGGACAGGGTCCACCGGGGAGCTGTTTTTT	CASSERTGSTGELFF
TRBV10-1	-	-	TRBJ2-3	TGCGCCAGCAGTGAGCCTCGCGGTGGAGGCACAGATACGCAGTATTTT	CASSEPRGGGTDTQYF
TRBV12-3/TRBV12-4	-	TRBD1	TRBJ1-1	TGTGCCAGCTCCAGGGGGACGAACACTGAAGCTTTCTTT	CASSRGTNTEAFF
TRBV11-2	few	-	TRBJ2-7	TGTGCCAGCAGCTTATCGGGGGTAACTTCCCTCGAGCAGTACTTC	CASSLSGVTSLEQYF
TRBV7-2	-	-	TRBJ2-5	TGTGCCAGCAGCTTAGCCACAGAGCAAGAGACCCAGTACTTC	CASSLATEQETQYF
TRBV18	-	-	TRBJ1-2	TGTGCCAGCTCACCACTAACAGAGTCTAACTATGGCTACACCTTC	CASSPLTESNYGYTF
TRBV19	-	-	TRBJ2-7	TGTGCCAGTAGTGGAAGGGGCAGCGACTCCTACGAGCAGTACTTC	CASSGRGSDSYEQYF
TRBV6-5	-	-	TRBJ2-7	TGTGCCAGCAGTTACTCCCGACCCGGGGTGTGGGAGCAGTACTTC	CASSYSRPGVWEQYF
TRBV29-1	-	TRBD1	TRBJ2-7	TGCAGCGTTCGCCGGGACAGGAATCGCTACGAGCAGTACTTC	CSVRRDRNRYEQYF
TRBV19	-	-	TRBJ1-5	TGTGCCAGTACTAAAACCTTCGACAGTGGCAATCAGCCCCAGCATTTT	CASTKTFDSGNQPQHF
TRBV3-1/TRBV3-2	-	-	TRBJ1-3	TGTGCCAGCAGCCAAGCTGGGCTTTCTGGAAACACCATATATTTT	CASSQAGLSGNTIYF